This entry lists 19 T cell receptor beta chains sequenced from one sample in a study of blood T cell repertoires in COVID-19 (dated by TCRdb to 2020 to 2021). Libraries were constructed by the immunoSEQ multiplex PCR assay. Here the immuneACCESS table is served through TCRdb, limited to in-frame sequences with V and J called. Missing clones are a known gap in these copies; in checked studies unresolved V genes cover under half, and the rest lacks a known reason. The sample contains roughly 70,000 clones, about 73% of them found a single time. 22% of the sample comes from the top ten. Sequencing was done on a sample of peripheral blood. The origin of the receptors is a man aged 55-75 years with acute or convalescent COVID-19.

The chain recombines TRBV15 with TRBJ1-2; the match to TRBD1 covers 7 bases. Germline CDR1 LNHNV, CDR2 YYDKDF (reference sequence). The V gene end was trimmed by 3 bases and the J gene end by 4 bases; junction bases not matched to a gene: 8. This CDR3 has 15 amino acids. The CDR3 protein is CATSSGQAFSYGYTF. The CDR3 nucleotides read TGTGCCACCAGCAGCGGACAGGCGTTTTCCTATGGCTACACCTTC.

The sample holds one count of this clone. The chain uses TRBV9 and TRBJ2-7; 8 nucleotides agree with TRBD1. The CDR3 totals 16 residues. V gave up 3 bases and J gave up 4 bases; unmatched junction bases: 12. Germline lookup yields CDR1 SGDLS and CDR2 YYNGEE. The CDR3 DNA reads TGTGCCAGCAGCGACAGGGGGTCGACCTCCTATTACGAGCAGTACTTC. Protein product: CASSDRGSTSYYEQYF.

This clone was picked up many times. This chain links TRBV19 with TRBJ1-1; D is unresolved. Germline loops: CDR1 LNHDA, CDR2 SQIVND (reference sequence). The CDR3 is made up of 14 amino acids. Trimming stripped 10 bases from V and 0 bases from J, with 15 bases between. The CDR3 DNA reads TGTGCCACAGTCCGGGAAGAACTGAACACTGAAGCTTTCTTT. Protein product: CATVREELNTEAFF. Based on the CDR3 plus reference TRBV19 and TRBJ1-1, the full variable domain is DGGITQSPKYLFRKEGQNVTLSCEQNLNHDAMYWYRQDPGQGLRLIYYSQIVNDFQKGDIAEGYSVSREKKESFPLTVTSAQKNPTAFYLCATVREELNTEAFFGQGTRLTVV.

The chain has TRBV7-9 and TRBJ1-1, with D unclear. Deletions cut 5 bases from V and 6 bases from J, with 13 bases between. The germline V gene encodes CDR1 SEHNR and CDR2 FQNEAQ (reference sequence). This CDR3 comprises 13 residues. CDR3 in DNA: TGTGCCAGCAGCCCGAAATTAGGAGCTGAAGCTTTCTTT. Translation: CASSPKLGAEAFF.

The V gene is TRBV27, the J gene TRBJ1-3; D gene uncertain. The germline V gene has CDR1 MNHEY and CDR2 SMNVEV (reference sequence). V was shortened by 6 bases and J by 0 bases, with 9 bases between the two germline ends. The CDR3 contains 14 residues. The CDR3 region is CASSSLSSGNTIYF. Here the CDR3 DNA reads TGTGCCAGCAGCTCCCTGTCCTCTGGAAACACCATATATTTT.

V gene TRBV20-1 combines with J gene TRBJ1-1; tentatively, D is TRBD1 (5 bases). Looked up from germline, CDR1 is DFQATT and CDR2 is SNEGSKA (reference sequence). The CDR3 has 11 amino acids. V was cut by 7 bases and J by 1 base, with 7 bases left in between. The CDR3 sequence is CSVQGNTEAFF. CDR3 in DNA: TGCAGTGTTCAGGGGAACACTGAAGCTTTCTTT.

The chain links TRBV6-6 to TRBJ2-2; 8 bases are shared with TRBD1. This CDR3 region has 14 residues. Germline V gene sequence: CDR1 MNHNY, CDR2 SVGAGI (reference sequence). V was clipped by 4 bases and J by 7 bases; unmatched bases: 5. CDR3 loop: CASSFDRGNGELFF. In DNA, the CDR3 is TGTGCCAGCAGTTTTGACAGGGGCAACGGGGAGCTGTTTTTT.

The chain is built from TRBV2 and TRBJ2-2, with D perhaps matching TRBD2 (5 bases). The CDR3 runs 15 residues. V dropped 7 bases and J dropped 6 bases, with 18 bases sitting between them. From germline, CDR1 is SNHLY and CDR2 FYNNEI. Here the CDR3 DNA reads TGTGCCAGCACTCCCGATACGGGCGGGTCCGGGGAGCTGTTTTTT. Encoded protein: CASTPDTGGSGELFF. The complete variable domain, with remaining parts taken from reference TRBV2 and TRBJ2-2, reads EPEVTQTPSHQVTQMGQEVILRCVPISNHLYFYWYRQILGQKVEFLVSFYNNEISEKSEIFDDQFSVERPDGSNFTLKIRSTKLEDSAMYFCASTPDTGGSGELFFGEGSRLTVL.

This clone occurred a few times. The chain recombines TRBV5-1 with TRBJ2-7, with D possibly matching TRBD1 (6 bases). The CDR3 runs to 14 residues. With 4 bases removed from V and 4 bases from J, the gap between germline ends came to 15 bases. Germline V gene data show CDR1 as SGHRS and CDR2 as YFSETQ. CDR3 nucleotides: TGCGCCAGCAGCCGGACCGGGACACAATACGAGCAGTACTTC. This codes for CASSRTGTQYEQYF.

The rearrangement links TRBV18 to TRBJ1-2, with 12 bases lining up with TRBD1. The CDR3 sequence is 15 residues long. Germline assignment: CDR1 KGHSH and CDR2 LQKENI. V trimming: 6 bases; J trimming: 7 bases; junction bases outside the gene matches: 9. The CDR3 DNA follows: TGTGCCAGCTCCCCGGGACAGGGGGCGCACGGTGGCTACACCTTC. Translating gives CASSPGQGAHGGYTF. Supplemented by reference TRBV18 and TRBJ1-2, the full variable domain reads NAGVMQNPRHLVRRRGQEARLRCSPMKGHSHVYWYRQLPEEGLKFMVYLQKENIIDESGMPKERFSAEFPKEGPSILRIQQVVRGDSAAYFCASSPGQGAHGGYTFGSGTRLTVV.

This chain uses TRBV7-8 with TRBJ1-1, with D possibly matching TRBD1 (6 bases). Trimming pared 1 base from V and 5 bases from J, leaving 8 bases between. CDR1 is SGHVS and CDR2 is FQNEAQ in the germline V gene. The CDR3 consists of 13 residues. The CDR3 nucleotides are TGTGCCAGCAGCTTAGGCCAGGGGACTGAAGCTTTCTTT. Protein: CASSLGQGTEAFF.

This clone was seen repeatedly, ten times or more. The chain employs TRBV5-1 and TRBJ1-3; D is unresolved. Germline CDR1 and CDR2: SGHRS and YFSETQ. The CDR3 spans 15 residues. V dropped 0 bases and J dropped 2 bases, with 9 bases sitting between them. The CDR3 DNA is TGCGCCAGCAGCTTGGGGGCCGGGACTGGAAACACCATATATTTT. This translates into CASSLGAGTGNTIYF.

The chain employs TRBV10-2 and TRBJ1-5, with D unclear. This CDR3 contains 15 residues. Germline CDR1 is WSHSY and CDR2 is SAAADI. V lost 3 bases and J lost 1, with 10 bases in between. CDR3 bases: TGCGCCAGCAGTGACCGCGACGGGAGCAATCAGCCCCAGCATTTT. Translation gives CASSDRDGSNQPQHF.

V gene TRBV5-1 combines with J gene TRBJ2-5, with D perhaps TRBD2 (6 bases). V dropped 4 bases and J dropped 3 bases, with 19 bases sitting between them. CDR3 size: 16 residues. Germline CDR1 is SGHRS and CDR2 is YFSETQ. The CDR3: CASSPNSGLAKETQYF. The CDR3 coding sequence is TGCGCCAGCAGCCCGAACTCGGGACTTGCAAAAGAGACCCAGTACTTC.

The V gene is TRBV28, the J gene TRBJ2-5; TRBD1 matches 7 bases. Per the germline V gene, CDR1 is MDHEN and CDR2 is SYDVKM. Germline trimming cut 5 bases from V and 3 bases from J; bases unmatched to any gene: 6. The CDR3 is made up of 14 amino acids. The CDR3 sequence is CASSLTGNEETQYF. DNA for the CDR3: TGTGCCAGCAGTCTGACAGGGAACGAAGAGACCCAGTACTTC.

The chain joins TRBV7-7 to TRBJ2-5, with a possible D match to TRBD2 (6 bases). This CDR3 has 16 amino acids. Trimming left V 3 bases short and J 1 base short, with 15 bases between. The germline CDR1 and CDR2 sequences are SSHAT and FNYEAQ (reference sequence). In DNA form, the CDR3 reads TGTGCCAGCAGCTTTGGGGCGGGGAGCTCCCAAGAGACCCAGTACTTC. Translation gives CASSFGAGSSQETQYF.

CDR3 residues: CASSSSWAGDSDTQYF. CDR3 sequence (DNA): TGTGCCAGCTCCTCTTCGTGGGCGGGAGATTCAGATACGCAGTATTTT. This chain links TRBV19 with TRBJ2-3; 7 bases are shared with TRBD2. The V and J ends lost 9 bases and 4 bases, in that order; junction bases with no gene match: 16. The CDR3 loop spans 16 amino acids. Germline V gene data show CDR1 as LNHDA and CDR2 as SQIVND (reference sequence).

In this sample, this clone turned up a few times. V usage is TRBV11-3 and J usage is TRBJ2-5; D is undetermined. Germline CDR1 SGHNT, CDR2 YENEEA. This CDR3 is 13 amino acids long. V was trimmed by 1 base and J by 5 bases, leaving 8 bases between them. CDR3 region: CASSLGGGETQYF. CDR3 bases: TGTGCCAGCAGCTTAGGCGGTGGGGAGACCCAGTACTTC.

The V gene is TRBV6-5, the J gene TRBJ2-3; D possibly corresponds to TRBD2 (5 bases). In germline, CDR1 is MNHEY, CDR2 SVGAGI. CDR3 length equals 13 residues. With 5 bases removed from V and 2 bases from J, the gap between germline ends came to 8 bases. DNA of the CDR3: TGTGCCAGCAGTCGGGGTAACACAGATACGCAGTATTTT. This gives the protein CASSRGNTDTQYF.